This T cell receptor beta chain was sequenced in a study of identical twins. Overall study results and limits: Compared with models, monozygotic twins showed more out-of-frame TCR alpha sharing. A cross-sectional statistical analysis, not follow-up of the same donors, supported the conclusions. Invariant MAIT and iNKT cells could partly confound zero-insertion analyses.

Template switching added a universal primer site, and cDNA bore unique molecular identifiers. TCRdb passed the 5' RACE reads through MiXCR, listing each CDR3 protein once. The sample consists of under 350,000 distinct CDR3 sequences, 8% to 9.5% of them appearing once. Ten or more counts support this clonotype. Its matching antigen is unknown. The V and J ends lost 5 bases and 0 bases respectively, with 17 bases between them. CDR3 length: 16 amino acids. The germline V gene encodes CDR1 MNHEY and CDR2 SMNVEV (reference sequence). The same specimen was also included in a second study, on yellow fever vaccine responses in identical twins.

The sequencing input was CD8+ T cells sorted from blood. The sequence was obtained from a woman between 18 and 29 years old in good health. This sequence joins TRBV27 and TRBJ2-7; D gene unclear. CDR3 bases: TGTGCCAGCAGTATAAAACGGGCCACGAGCTCCTACGAGCAGTACTTC. Protein product: CASSIKRATSSYEQYF.